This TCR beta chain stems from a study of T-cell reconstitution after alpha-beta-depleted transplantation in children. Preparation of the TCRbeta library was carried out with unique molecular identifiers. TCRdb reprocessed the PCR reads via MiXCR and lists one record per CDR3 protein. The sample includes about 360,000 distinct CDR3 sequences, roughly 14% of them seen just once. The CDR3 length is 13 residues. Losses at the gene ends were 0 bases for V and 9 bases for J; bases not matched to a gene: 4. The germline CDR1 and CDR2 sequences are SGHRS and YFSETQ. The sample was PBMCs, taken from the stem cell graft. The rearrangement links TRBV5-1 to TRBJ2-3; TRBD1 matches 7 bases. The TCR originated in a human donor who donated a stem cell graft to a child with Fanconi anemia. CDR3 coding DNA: TGCGCCAGCAGCTTGGCCGGACAGGCAACGCAGTATTTT. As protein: CASSLAGQATQYF.